The clone carrying this TCR beta chain came up a few times. CDR1 and CDR2 from the germline V gene are LNHDA and SQIVND (reference sequence). The length of the CDR3 is 14 residues. V was trimmed by 5 bases and J by 4 bases, leaving 14 bases between them. This entry belongs to a study of OX40 agonist ivuxolimab in advanced cancers. Repertoires were generated with immunoSEQ multiplex PCR, while TCRdb's copy carries only in-frame clones and drops some. The table has over 65,000 clones, roughly four fifths seen once. The sequencing used CD4+ or CD8+ T cells sorted from blood, collected in a trial of the OX40 agonist ivuxolimab. V usage is TRBV19 and J usage is TRBJ1-1, with a weak D call TRBD1 (5 bases). This receptor was identified in an adult with an advanced solid tumor such as melanoma, head and neck, liver or kidney cancer. CDR3 nucleotides: TGTGCCAGTAGTGATCCCAGGGTAAGCACTGAAGCTTTCTTT. It specifies CASSDPRVSTEAFF.